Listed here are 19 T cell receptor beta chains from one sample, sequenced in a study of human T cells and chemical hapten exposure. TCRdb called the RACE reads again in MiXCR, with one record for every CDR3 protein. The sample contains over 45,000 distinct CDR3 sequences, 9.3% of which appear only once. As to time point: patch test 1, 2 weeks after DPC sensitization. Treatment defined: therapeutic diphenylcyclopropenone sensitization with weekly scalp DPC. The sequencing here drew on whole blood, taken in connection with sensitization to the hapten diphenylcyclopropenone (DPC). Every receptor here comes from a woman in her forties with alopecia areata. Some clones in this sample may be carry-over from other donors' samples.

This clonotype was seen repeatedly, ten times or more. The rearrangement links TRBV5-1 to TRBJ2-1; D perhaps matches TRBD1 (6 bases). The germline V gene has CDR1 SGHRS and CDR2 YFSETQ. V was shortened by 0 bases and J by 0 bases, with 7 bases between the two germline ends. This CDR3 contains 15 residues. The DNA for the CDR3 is TGCGCCAGCAGCTTGGGGGACAACTCCTACAATGAGCAGTTCTTC. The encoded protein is CASSLGDNSYNEQFF. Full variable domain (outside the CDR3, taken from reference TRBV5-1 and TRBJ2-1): KAGVTQTPRYLIKTRGQQVTLSCSPISGHRSVSWYQQTPGQGLQFLFEYFSETQRNKGNFPGRFSGRQFSNSRSEMNVSTLELGDSALYLCASSLGDNSYNEQFFGPGTRLTVL.

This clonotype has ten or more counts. The CDR3 DNA is TGCAGTGCTGGGGGACAGGAGAATTCACCCCTCCACTTT. This gives the protein CSAGGQENSPLHF. This rearrangement joins TRBV20-1 to TRBJ1-6; 8 bases agree with TRBD1. There are 13 residues in the CDR3. Germline trimming cut 5 bases from V and 7 bases from J; bases unmatched to any gene: 4. Per germline, CDR1 DFQATT and CDR2 SNEGSKA (reference sequence).

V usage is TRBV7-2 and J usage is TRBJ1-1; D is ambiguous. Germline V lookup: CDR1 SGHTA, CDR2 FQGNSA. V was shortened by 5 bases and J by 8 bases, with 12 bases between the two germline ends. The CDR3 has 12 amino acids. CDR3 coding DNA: TGTGCCAGCAGCCAAACCGGGGTCGAAGCTTTCTTT. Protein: CASSQTGVEAFF.

CDR3 coding DNA: TGTGCCAGCAGCCCAACGGGGACAGACATTAACTATGGCTACACCTTC. It translates to CASSPTGTDINYGYTF. This chain uses TRBV28 with TRBJ1-2, with 7 bases aligning to TRBD1. From germline, CDR1 is MDHEN and CDR2 SYDVKM. The CDR3 runs 16 residues. The V and J ends lost 6 bases and 1 base, in that order; junction bases with no gene match: 11.

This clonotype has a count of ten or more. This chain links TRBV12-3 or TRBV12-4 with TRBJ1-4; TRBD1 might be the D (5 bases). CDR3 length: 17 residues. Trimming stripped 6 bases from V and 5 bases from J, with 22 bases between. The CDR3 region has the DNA TGTGCCAGCAGCCCCGAAGGGGACCGAGGTTACAATGAAAAACTGTTTTTT. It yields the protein CASSPEGDRGYNEKLFF.

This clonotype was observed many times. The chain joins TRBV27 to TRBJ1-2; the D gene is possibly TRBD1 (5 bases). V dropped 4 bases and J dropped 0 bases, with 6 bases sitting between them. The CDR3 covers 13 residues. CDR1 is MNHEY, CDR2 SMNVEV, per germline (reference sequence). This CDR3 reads CASSWGPNYGYTF. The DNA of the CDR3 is TGTGCCAGCAGTTGGGGACCTAACTATGGCTACACCTTC.

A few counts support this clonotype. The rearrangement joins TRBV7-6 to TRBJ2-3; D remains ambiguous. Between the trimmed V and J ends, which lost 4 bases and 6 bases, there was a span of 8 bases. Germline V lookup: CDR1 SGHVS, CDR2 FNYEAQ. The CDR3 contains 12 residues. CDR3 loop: CASSYSIDTQYF. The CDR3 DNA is TGTGCCAGCAGCTATTCAATTGATACGCAGTATTTT.

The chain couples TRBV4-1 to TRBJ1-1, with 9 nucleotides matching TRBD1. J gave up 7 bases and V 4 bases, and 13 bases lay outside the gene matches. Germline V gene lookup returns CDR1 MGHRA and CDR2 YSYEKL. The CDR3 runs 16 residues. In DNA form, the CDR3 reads TGCGCCAGCAGCCGGATTCGACAGGGGGGGAGAGGTGAAGCTTTCTTT. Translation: CASSRIRQGGRGEAFF.

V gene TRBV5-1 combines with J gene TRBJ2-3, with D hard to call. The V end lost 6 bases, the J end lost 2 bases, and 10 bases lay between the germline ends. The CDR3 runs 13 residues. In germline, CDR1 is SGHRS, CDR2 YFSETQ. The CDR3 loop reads CASTQASTDTQYF. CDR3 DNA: TGCGCCAGCACCCAGGCATCCACAGATACGCAGTATTTT.

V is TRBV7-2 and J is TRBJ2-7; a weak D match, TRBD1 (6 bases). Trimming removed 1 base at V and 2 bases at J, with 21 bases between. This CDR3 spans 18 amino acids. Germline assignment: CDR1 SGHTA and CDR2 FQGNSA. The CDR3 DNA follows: TGTGCCAGCAGCTTAGGGCCCGGATCCACAGGGAAAACCTACGAGCAGTACTTC. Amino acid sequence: CASSLGPGSTGKTYEQYF.

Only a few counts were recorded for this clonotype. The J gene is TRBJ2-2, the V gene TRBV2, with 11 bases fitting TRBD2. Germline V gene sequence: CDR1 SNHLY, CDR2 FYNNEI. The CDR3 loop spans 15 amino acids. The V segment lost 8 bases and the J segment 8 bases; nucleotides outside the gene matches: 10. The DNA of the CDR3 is TGTGCCAGCTTCTCGGGACTAGCGGAGATGGGGGAGCTGTTTTTT. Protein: CASFSGLAEMGELFF.

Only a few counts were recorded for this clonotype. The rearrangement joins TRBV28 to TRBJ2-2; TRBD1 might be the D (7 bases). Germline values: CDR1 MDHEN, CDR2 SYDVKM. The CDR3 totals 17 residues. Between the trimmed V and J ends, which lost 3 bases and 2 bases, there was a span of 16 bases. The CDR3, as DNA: TGTGCCAGCAGTTTCCCAGGGGGGACAGTTAACACCGGGGAGCTGTTTTTT. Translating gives CASSFPGGTVNTGELFF.

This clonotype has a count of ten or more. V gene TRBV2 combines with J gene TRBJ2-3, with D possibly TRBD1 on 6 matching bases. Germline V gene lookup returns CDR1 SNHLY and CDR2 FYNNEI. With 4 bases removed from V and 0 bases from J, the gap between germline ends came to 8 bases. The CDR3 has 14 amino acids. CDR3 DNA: TGTGCCAGCAGTGTAGGGGGTAGCACAGATACGCAGTATTTT. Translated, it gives CASSVGGSTDTQYF. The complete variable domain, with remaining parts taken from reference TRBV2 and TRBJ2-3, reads EPEVTQTPSHQVTQMGQEVILRCVPISNHLYFYWYRQILGQKVEFLVSFYNNEISEKSEIFDDQFSVERPDGSNFTLKIRSTKLEDSAMYFCASSVGGSTDTQYFGPGTRLTVL.

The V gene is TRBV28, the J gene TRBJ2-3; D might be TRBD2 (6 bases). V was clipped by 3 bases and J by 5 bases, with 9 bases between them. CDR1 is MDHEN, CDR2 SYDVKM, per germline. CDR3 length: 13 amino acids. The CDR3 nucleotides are TGTGCCAGCAGTTTCCGGAGGGGAGATACGCAGTATTTT. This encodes CASSFRRGDTQYF.

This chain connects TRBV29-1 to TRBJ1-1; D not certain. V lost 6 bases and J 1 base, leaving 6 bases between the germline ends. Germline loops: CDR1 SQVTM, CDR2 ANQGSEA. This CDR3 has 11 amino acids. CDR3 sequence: CSVTENTEAFF. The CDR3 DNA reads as TGCAGCGTAACGGAGAACACTGAAGCTTTCTTT.

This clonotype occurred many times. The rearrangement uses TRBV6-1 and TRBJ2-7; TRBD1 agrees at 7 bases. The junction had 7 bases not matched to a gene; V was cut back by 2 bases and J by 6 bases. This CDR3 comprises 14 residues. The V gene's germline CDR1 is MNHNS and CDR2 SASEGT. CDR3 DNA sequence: TGTGCCAGCAGTGAACATGACAGGGAAAGCGAGCAGTACTTC. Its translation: CASSEHDRESEQYF.

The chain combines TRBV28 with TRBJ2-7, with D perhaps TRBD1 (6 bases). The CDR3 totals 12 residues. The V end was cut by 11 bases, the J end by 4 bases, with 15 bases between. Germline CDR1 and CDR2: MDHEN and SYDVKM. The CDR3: CAARTQGYEQYF. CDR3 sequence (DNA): TGTGCCGCCAGGACCCAGGGGTACGAGCAGTACTTC.

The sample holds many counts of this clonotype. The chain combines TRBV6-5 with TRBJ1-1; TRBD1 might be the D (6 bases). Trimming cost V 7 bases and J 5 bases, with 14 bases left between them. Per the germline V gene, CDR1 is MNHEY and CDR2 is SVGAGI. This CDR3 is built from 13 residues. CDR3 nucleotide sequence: TGTGCCAGCACAAACAGGGCGGGGACTGAAGCTTTCTTT. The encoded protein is CASTNRAGTEAFF.

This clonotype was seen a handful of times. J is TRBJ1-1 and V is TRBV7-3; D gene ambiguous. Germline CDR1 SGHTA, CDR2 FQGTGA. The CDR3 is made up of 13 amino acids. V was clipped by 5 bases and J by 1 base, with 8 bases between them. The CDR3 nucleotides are TGTGCCAGCAGCAGGCAGGCGAACACTGAAGCTTTCTTT. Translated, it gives CASSRQANTEAFF.